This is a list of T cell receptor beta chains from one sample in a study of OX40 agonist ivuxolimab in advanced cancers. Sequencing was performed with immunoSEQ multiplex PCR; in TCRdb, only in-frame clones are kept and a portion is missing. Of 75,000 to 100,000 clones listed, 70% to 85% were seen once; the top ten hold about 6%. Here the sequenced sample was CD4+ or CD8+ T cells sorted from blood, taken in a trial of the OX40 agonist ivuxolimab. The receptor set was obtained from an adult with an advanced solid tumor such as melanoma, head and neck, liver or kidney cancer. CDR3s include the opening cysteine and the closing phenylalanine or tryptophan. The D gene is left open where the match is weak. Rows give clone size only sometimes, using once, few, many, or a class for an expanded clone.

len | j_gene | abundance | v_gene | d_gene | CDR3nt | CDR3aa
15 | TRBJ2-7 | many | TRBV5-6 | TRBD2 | TGTGCCAGCAGCTGGGAGGGACCCCAAAATTACGAGCAGTACTTC | CASSWEGPQNYEQYF
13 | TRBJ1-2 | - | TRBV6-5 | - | TGTGCCAGCAGCCTACAGGGTCGCTATGGCTACACCTTC | CASSLQGRYGYTF
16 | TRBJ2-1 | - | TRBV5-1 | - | TGCGCCAGCAGCTTGGAGAGGGGGAGCTCCTACAATGAGCAGTTCTTC | CASSLERGSSYNEQFF
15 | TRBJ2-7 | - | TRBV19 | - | TGTGCCAGTAGTATTTTCGGAGCAGGGGTAGGCGAGCAGTACTTC | CASSIFGAGVGEQYF
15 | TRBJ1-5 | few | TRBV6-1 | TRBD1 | TGTGCCAGCAGTCCGACAGGGGCTTCCAATCAGCCCCAGCATTTT | CASSPTGASNQPQHF
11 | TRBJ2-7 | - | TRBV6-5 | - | TGTGCCTCCCATGGGGGCTACGAGCAGTACTTC | CASHGGYEQYF
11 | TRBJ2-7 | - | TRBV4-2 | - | TGTGCCAGCAGCCAAGGGATAGCGCAGTACTTC | CASSQGIAQYF
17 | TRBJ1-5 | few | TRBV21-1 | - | TGTGCCAGCAGCAAATCAGGGGAGCCATATAGCAATCAGCCCCAGCATTTT | CASSKSGEPYSNQPQHF
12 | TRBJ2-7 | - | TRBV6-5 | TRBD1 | TGTGCCAGCCGGACAGGCCCCTACGAGCAGTACTTC | CASRTGPYEQYF
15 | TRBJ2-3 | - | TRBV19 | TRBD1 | TGTGCCAGTAGTATCGGACAGGGGGTACCAGATACGCAGTATTTT | CASSIGQGVPDTQYF
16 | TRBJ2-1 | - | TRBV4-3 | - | TGCGCCAGCAGTCAAGACCACTACAGCTCCTACAATGAGCAGTTCTTC | CASSQDHYSSYNEQFF
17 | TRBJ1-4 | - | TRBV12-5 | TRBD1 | TGTGCTAGTGGTTTAGACAGGGGATTTGCAACTAATGAAAAACTGTTTTTT | CASGLDRGFATNEKLFF
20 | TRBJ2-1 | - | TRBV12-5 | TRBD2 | TGTGCTAGTGGTTTGGGACGCTCTCCTTCTAGCGGGGGGGCTTACAATGAGCAGTTCTTC | CASGLGRSPSSGGAYNEQFF
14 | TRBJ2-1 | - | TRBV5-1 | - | TGCGCCAGCAGCCCTGAGGGCAGCCACAATGAGCAGTTCTTC | CASSPEGSHNEQFF
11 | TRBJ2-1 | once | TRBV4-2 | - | TGTGCCAGCAGCCAAACGCCGCTACTAGTCTTC | CASSQTPLLVF
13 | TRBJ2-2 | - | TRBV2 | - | TGTGCCAGCAGGAGGGGATACACCGGGGAGCTGTTTTTT | CASRRGYTGELFF
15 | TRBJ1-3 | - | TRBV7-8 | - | TGTGCCAGCAGCCTGGAGCTTCACTCTGGAAACACCATATATTTT | CASSLELHSGNTIYF
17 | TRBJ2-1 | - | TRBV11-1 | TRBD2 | TGTGCCAGCAGCTTGGGATCTAGCGGGGGGTTCTACAATGAGCAGTTCTTC | CASSLGSSGGFYNEQFF
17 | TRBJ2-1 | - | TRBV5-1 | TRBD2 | TGCGCCAGCAGCTTCCTAGCGGGATATAGTCTGGACAATGAGCAGTTCTTC | CASSFLAGYSLDNEQFF
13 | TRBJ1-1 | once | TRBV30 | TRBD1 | TGTGCCTGGAGTGTACAGGGGGACACTGAAGCTTTCTTT | CAWSVQGDTEAFF